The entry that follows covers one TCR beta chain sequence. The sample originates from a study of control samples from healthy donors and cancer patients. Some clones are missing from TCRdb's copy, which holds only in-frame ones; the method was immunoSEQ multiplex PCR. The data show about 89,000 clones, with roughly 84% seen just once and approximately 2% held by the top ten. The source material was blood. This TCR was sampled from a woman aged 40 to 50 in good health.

The CDR3 sequence is CASSLGDTGELFF. The DNA for the CDR3 is TGTGCCAGCAGCCTGGGGGACACCGGGGAGCTGTTTTTT. The rearrangement joins TRBV5-6 to TRBJ2-2, with D perhaps TRBD1 or TRBD2 (5 bases each). Germline V lookup: CDR1 SGHDT, CDR2 YYEEEE. V lost 4 bases and J 3 bases, leaving 7 bases between the germline ends. The CDR3 is 13 amino acids. The full variable domain, in which reference TRBV5-6 and TRBJ2-2 provide the parts outside the CDR3, is DAGVTQSPTHLIKTRGQQVTLRCSPKSGHDTVSWYQQALGQGPQFIFQYYEEEERQRGNFPDRFSGHQFPNYSSELNVNALLLGDSALYLCASSLGDTGELFFGEGSRLTVL.